This T cell receptor (beta chain) stems from a study of cytomegalovirus exposure and HLA in healthy donors. Study summary: T cells numbering around 190 million yielded fewer than 140 million unique TCR beta sequences in an earlier analysis.

Both 60 Vbeta primers and 13 Jbeta primers went into the PCR. The repertoire was sequenced with immunoSEQ multiplex PCR; TCRdb's copy has only in-frame clones and lacks some. The sample yields over 85,000 clones, less than 75% seen once. CDR1 and CDR2 from the germline V gene are SNHLY and FYNNEI. This CDR3 is built from 14 residues. J lost 1 base, V lost 6 bases, and 2 bases had no gene match. Material: PBMCs. V is TRBV2 and J is TRBJ1-1; 10 bases are shared with TRBD1. This TCR was recovered from a man between 25 and 39 years old in good health and CMV-seronegative. The CDR3: CASRGQGTNTEAFF. CDR3 in DNA: TGTGCCAGCAGGGGACAGGGGACGAACACTGAAGCTTTCTTT.